These T cell receptor beta chains were read from a single sample in a study of radiotherapy plus CTLA-4 blockade in lung cancer. The method was immunoSEQ multiplex PCR; TCRdb's version includes in-frame clones alone and lacks a portion of them. This table has 80,000 or so clones, roughly 79% appearing once. Sequences were derived from peripheral blood, sampled from a patient treated with radiotherapy plus ipilimumab. Receptors originate from a human donor with non-small cell lung cancer who had a partial response to radiotherapy plus ipilimumab. Some clones in this sample may be carry-over from other donors' samples. The CDR3 runs from the conserved cysteine through the conserved F or W.

cdr3_aa: CASSLFGGSGYEQYF; v_call: TRBV27
cdr3_aa: CASSPFGDSGANVLTF; v_call: TRBV5-6
cdr3_aa: CASSLRGQFYF; v_call: TRBV7-9
cdr3_aa: CASSIRQGSSLVRFF; v_call: TRBV28
cdr3_aa: CASSFQRGPTDTQYF; v_call: TRBV6-5
cdr3_aa: CASSPRQGNYYGYTF; v_call: TRBV18
cdr3_aa: CSVEGAYEQYF; v_call: TRBV29-1
cdr3_aa: CASSSTSGVADTQYF; v_call: TRBV5-4
cdr3_aa: CASSEGRESYEQHF; v_call: TRBV18
cdr3_aa: CASSQGRGRTEAFF; v_call: TRBV4-3
cdr3_aa: CASSLGLAGGETQYF; v_call: TRBV7-2
cdr3_aa: CASGTGTLQETQYF; v_call: TRBV5-1
cdr3_aa: CASSFAHNTEAFF; v_call: TRBV5-4
cdr3_aa: CASSQGGGQVQETQYF; v_call: TRBV4-2
cdr3_aa: CASSDRNSPLHF; v_call: TRBV27
cdr3_aa: CASSIGREGTQYF; v_call: TRBV19
cdr3_aa: CASSLLSGANVLTF; v_call: TRBV5-6
cdr3_aa: CASSQVGQDSYGYTF; v_call: TRBV14
cdr3_aa: CASSTGVHEQYF; v_call: TRBV19
cdr3_aa: CASSTGQNGELFF; v_call: TRBV7-3
cdr3_aa: CASTLGGDNYTF; v_call: TRBV2
cdr3_aa: CASSQALGGHEQYF; v_call: TRBV14
cdr3_aa: CASSYTTSGGTEAFF; v_call: TRBV6-5
cdr3_aa: CASSSTGTSYNEQFF; v_call: TRBV9
cdr3_aa: CASSVGGGGDNEQFF; v_call: TRBV9
cdr3_aa: CASTSGGLHYNEQFF; v_call: TRBV28
cdr3_aa: CASRFVGLYQETQYF; v_call: TRBV28
cdr3_aa: CASSQVWLRRNQPQHF; v_call: TRBV4-3
cdr3_aa: CASTTRTNRPYEQYF; v_call: TRBV19
cdr3_aa: CASSLGRRGSYEQYF; v_call: TRBV7-8
cdr3_aa: CASHRGDYGYTF; v_call: TRBV6-5
cdr3_aa: CASEDRGKRGNQPQHF; v_call: TRBV19
cdr3_aa: CASSLLGASSYEQYF; v_call: TRBV5-6
cdr3_aa: CSVDSFAGGGYTF; v_call: TRBV29-1
cdr3_aa: CASSTRSGYTDTQYF; v_call: TRBV18
cdr3_aa: CASTPRMTDTQYF; v_call: TRBV6-5
cdr3_aa: CASTPAGSPNEKLFF; v_call: TRBV28
cdr3_aa: CASSLRGGYNEKLFF; v_call: TRBV7-2
cdr3_aa: CSARGLQEQFF; v_call: TRBV20-1
cdr3_aa: CASSEATGGFNSPLHF; v_call: TRBV6-1
cdr3_aa: CASTPAFSRHYEQYF; v_call: TRBV7-2
cdr3_aa: CASSTGQGNSQPQHF; v_call: TRBV7-9
cdr3_aa: CASSQLGRYGYTF; v_call: TRBV14
cdr3_aa: CASSQDLRTDGGYTF; v_call: TRBV4-2
cdr3_aa: CASRTDRGSGYTF; v_call: TRBV6-5
cdr3_aa: CASSSQTGVETQYF; v_call: TRBV11-3
cdr3_aa: CASSPRNRGLFIYNEQFF; v_call: TRBV9
cdr3_aa: CASSYSAGGAPRF; v_call: TRBV6-5
cdr3_aa: CASSSPTPDTQYF; v_call: TRBV7-2
cdr3_aa: CASRDRPNTEAFF; v_call: TRBV19
cdr3_aa: CASSPPGLEGGNQPQHF; v_call: TRBV18